One sample yielded the 11 T cell receptor beta chains listed below, sequenced in a study of T cell repertoires in cytomegalovirus infection. TCRdb itself ran the reads through MiXCR, one entry per CDR3 protein. The table records tens of thousands of distinct CDR3 sequences, around 3.4% of them present only once. Sequenced material: PBMCs. The receptor set was obtained from a human donor in good health (CMV status not recorded). Some clones in this sample may be carry-over from other donors' samples.

This clonotype was recorded at least ten times. J is TRBJ2-5 and V is TRBV19; D may be TRBD1 (6 bases). Germline CDR1 and CDR2: LNHDA and SQIVND (reference sequence). This CDR3 spans 13 amino acids. Between the trimmed V and J ends, which lost 9 bases and 5 bases, there was a span of 16 bases. The CDR3 loop is CASRDTPDETQYF. The CDR3 DNA is TGTGCCAGCCGGGACACGCCCGATGAGACCCAGTACTTC.

This clonotype showed up many times. The chain joins TRBV6-6 to TRBJ1-4; D call uncertain. The CDR3 extends over 13 amino acids. Germline V CDR1 and CDR2: MNHNY, SVGAGI (reference sequence). Trimming stripped 8 bases from V and 8 bases from J, with 15 bases between. The CDR3 DNA follows: TGTGCCAGCCAGGACCGTGTTAGGGAAAAACTGTTTTTT. Translation: CASQDRVREKLFF.

This clonotype was seen ten or more times. The chain combines TRBV20-1 with TRBJ1-4; D possibly corresponds to TRBD1 (6 bases). Germline V gives CDR1 DFQATT, CDR2 SNEGSKA (reference sequence). CDR3 length: 12 amino acids. V was pared by 3 bases and J by 8 bases, with 10 bases between. CDR3 protein: CSASRGEEKLFF. As DNA, the CDR3 is TGCAGTGCTAGCAGGGGTGAGGAAAAACTGTTTTTT.

This clonotype has at least ten counts. The J gene is TRBJ1-1, the V gene TRBV6-5; tentatively, D is TRBD1 (5 bases). CDR3 size: 14 residues. Germline lookup yields CDR1 MNHEY and CDR2 SVGAGI. Trimming pared 4 bases from V and 0 bases from J, leaving 9 bases between. CDR3 DNA sequence: TGTGCCAGCAGTTTAGGGGCCATGAACACTGAAGCTTTCTTT. This sequence encodes CASSLGAMNTEAFF.

This clonotype was seen ten or more times. J is TRBJ1-5 and V is TRBV12-3 or TRBV12-4, with no clear D. The CDR3 is 14 amino acids. V was shortened by 2 bases and J by 6 bases, with 11 bases between the two germline ends. The CDR3 DNA reads as TGTGCCAGCAGTTTACGGGGTTCGGGTCAGCCCCAGCATTTT. Translating it yields CASSLRGSGQPQHF.

In this sample, this clonotype turned up many times. V usage is TRBV13 and J usage is TRBJ2-3, with D perhaps assigned TRBD1 or TRBD2 (5 bases each). This CDR3 has 17 residues. Germline V gene data show CDR1 as PRHDT and CDR2 as FYEKMQ (reference sequence). V lost 1 base and J 8 bases, leaving 22 bases between the germline ends. CDR3 nucleotides: TGTGCCAGCAGCTTAGAAGGGGACCGTGATAATCCGGGTACGCAGTATTTT. Protein: CASSLEGDRDNPGTQYF.

This clonotype occurred many times. The chain is built from TRBV7-3 and TRBJ2-3; D is uncertain. Germline V gene data show CDR1 as SGHTA and CDR2 as FQGTGA. The V end was cut by 0 bases, the J end by 1 base, with 11 bases between. This CDR3 region has 16 residues. CDR3 in amino acids: CASSLTVDTRTDTQYF. The CDR3 region has the DNA TGTGCCAGCAGCTTAACGGTGGATACACGCACAGATACGCAGTATTTT. Variable domain in full (rest from reference TRBV7-3 and TRBJ2-3): GAGVSQTPSNKVTEKGKYVELRCDPISGHTALYWYRQSLGQGPEFLIYFQGTGAADDSGLPNDRFFAVRPEGSVSTLKIQRTERGDSAVYLCASSLTVDTRTDTQYFGPGTRLTVL.

This clonotype showed up many times. CDR3 sequence (DNA): TGTGCCAGCAGCTTAGTGGGGTCTATGAACACTGAAGCTTTCTTT. Translating gives CASSLVGSMNTEAFF. This rearrangement joins TRBV7-9 to TRBJ1-1; D is unclear. This CDR3 region has 15 residues. V lost 1 base and J lost 0, with 9 bases in between. The germline V gene has CDR1 SEHNR and CDR2 FQNEAQ (reference sequence).

This clonotype was recorded many times. The rearrangement links TRBV6-2 or TRBV6-3 to TRBJ2-7, with 8 bases aligning to TRBD2. The CDR3 has 16 residues. The germline CDR1 and CDR2 sequences are MNHEY and SVGEGT. Trimming at V came to 6 bases and at J to 3 bases, leaving 13 bases not matched to a gene. The CDR3 sequence: CASRRFVSGTSYEQYF. For the CDR3, the DNA is TGTGCCAGCAGGCGATTTGTTTCGGGGACTAGCTACGAGCAGTACTTC.

This clonotype was seen at least ten times. The rearrangement joins TRBV7-8 to TRBJ1-1; D perhaps matches TRBD1 (6 bases). The ends were cut back, 4 bases at V and 1 base at J, with 10 bases in the middle. This CDR3 region has 14 residues. Germline CDR1 reads SGHVS; CDR2 reads FQNEAQ. The CDR3 loop reads CASSWGAGNTEAFF. DNA for the CDR3: TGTGCCAGCAGCTGGGGGGCAGGGAACACTGAAGCTTTCTTT.

This clonotype was seen many times. The junction and the germline gene differ at one end; a read error may be behind it. V gene TRBV5-5 combines with J gene TRBJ2-4, with a weak D call TRBD2 (6 bases). The CDR3 covers 14 residues. Looked up from germline, CDR1 is SGHKS and CDR2 is YYEKEE (reference sequence). The CDR3 coding sequence is TGTGTCAGCAGCTTGGCCTTTACGGGGGACATTCAGTACTTC. Protein: CVSSLAFTGDIQYF.